One sample yielded the 15 T cell receptor beta chains listed below, sequenced in a study of spatial heterogeneity in lung cancer. Study-wide results and caveats: Tracking of tumor mutation counts was seen in expanded intratumoral alpha and beta TCR counts.

These TCRs' antigens remain unknown. TCRdb re-analysed the 5' RACE reads in MiXCR, keeping a single row per CDR3 protein. Of about 2,800 distinct CDR3 sequences listed, roughly 49% were seen once; the top ten hold around two thirds. Time point given: sample taken at primary tumor resection. This specimen consisted of lung tumor tissue, obtained at surgery. These receptors all stem from a male donor with early-stage non-small cell lung cancer.

This clonotype was counted between two and nine times. A library made for alpha chains picked up this beta chain off target, so its size means little. The chain couples TRBV7-6 to TRBJ1-4, with 9 bases fitting TRBD1. The germline CDR1 and CDR2 sequences are SGHVS and FNYEAQ. CDR3 length: 15 amino acids. With V trimmed by 5 bases and J by 10 bases, 11 bases remained unmatched. The CDR3 region is CASSPSGTGKAKLFF. The CDR3 region has the DNA TGTGCCAGCAGCCCATCCGGGACAGGGAAGGCAAAACTGTTTTTT.

This clonotype was detected only once. This beta chain turned up in a library designed for alpha chains; as an off-target read, its abundance says little. The chain links TRBV10-3 to TRBJ1-5, with 7 bases aligning to TRBD1. Germline V gene data show CDR1 as ENHRY and CDR2 as SYGVKD. The CDR3 runs to 16 residues. V gave up 4 bases and J gave up 2 bases; unmatched junction bases: 8. The DNA for the CDR3 is TGTGCCATCAGTGGGGGAGACAGGGCGGGCAATCAGCCCCAGCATTTT. Translated, it gives CAISGGDRAGNQPQHF.

Comment on this clonotype: This beta chain was picked up by a library intended for alpha chains and is off target, so its count carries little meaning. The chain joins TRBV10-3 to TRBJ2-2; D ambiguous. Trimming stripped 5 bases from V and 7 bases from J, with 5 bases between. The CDR3 sequence is 11 residues long. In germline, CDR1 is ENHRY, CDR2 SYGVKD. DNA of the CDR3: TGTGCCATCAGTAGGAGCGGGGAGCTGTTTTTT. It translates to CAISRSGELFF.

This clonotype was observed a handful of times. Little can be read into the size of this beta chain, an off-target read in a library designed for alpha chains. The chain is built from TRBV2 and TRBJ1-1, with no clear D. Germline values: CDR1 SNHLY, CDR2 FYNNEI. Trimming took 8 bases from V and 6 from J, leaving 16 bases between them. The CDR3 extends over 13 amino acids. CDR3 in amino acids: CASLTHVEAEAFF. CDR3 DNA: TGTGCCAGCCTGACACACGTCGAGGCTGAAGCTTTCTTT.

This clonotype was seen a handful of times. The library was prepared for alpha chains; this beta chain is a stray read, so its frequency means little. This chain joins TRBV4-1 and TRBJ1-4, with TRBD1 matching over 9 bases. CDR3 size: 18 residues. J was trimmed by 2 bases and V by 0 bases; bases with no gene match: 7. From germline, CDR1 is MGHRA and CDR2 YSYEKL. The CDR3 reads CASSQEGGQGQTNEKLFF. The CDR3 bases are TGCGCCAGCAGCCAAGAAGGCGGACAGGGGCAGACTAATGAAAAACTGTTTTTT.

This clonotype is medium-sized in the sample. With the library built for alpha chains, this beta chain is off target and its frequency is not meaningful. J is TRBJ2-7 and V is TRBV25-1; 7 bases are shared with TRBD2. The CDR3 has 13 residues. The J segment lost 4 bases and the V segment lost 6 bases, leaving 6 bases of the junction unmatched. Germline assignment: CDR1 MGHDK and CDR2 SYGVNS. This CDR3 is CASRGGESYEQYF. CDR3 DNA sequence: TGTGCCAGCAGGGGAGGGGAGAGTTACGAGCAGTACTTC.

On this clonotype: This beta chain slipped into a library made for alpha chains as a stray read, so its size is not meaningful. The CDR3, as DNA: TGTGCCAGCAGCCAGAGGCCCCAACTCCAGAGGGCAGATACGCAGTATTTT. Encoded protein: CASSQRPQLQRADTQYF. The gene calls are TRBV4-2 and TRBJ2-3, with D possibly being TRBD2 (5 bases). Trimming took off 3 bases at V and 4 bases at J, with 20 bases between the two ends. The CDR3 consists of 17 residues. Germline-derived CDR1 and CDR2 are LGHNA and YNFKEQ.

As for this clonotype: Because the library targeted alpha chains, this beta chain is an off-target read whose size means little. This sequence joins TRBV20-1 and TRBJ1-1, with TRBD1 matching 9 bases. The CDR3 loop spans 14 amino acids. Germline V gene sequence: CDR1 DFQATT, CDR2 SNEGSKA (reference sequence). J lost 1 base, V lost 5 bases, and 5 bases had no gene match. In DNA form, the CDR3 reads TGCAGTGCTGGAGGACAGGGGCGGAACACTGAAGCTTTCTTT. It is translated as CSAGGQGRNTEAFF.

This clonotype was seen just once. This beta chain slipped into a library made for alpha chains as a stray read, so its size is not meaningful. This chain's CDR3 is CASSRQPLQGNYGYTF. The CDR3 bases are TGTGCCAGCAGCCGCCAACCTTTACAGGGGAACTATGGCTACACCTTC. The V and J genes are TRBV5-5 and TRBJ1-2; 7 positions agree with TRBD1. J lost 2 bases, V lost 4 bases, and 11 bases had no gene match. This CDR3 has 16 amino acids. CDR1 and CDR2 from the germline V gene are SGHKS and YYEKEE (reference sequence).

With regard to this clonotype: A library made for alpha chains picked up this beta chain off target, so its size means little. This sequence joins TRBV12-5 and TRBJ1-1, with 9 bases matching TRBD1. The CDR3 is made up of 15 amino acids. Losses at the gene ends were 5 bases for V and 5 bases for J; bases not matched to a gene: 9. In germline, CDR1 is LGHNT, CDR2 FRNRAP. CDR3 amino acids: CASGPPGQGGTEAFF. The CDR3 coding sequence is TGTGCTAGTGGTCCCCCGGGACAGGGCGGGACTGAAGCTTTCTTT.

Note on this clonotype: As an off-target read in a library built for alpha chains, this beta chain has a frequency of little significance. V and J are TRBV6-2 or TRBV6-3 and TRBJ2-2, with D possibly TRBD2 on 6 matching bases. The CDR3 sequence is 17 residues long. V lost 5 bases, J lost 7 bases, and 23 bases lay in between. The V gene's germline CDR1 is MNHEY and CDR2 SVGEGT. CDR3 loop: CASSSQWRAGRSGELFF. The DNA for the CDR3 is TGTGCCAGCAGTAGTCAGTGGAGGGCAGGGCGGAGCGGGGAGCTGTTTTTT.

For this clonotype: Being off target in a library aimed at alpha chains, this beta chain has a size of little meaning. J is TRBJ2-7 and V is TRBV29-1, with 7 bases aligning to TRBD1. Germline V lookup: CDR1 SQVTM, CDR2 ANQGSEA. J lost 4 bases, V lost 4 bases, and 7 bases had no gene match. The CDR3 is made up of 13 amino acids. CDR3 protein: CSVASQTGYEQYF. CDR3 nucleotides: TGCAGCGTTGCCAGCCAGACAGGGTACGAGCAGTACTTC.

The count of this clonotype is one. For a library built for alpha chains, this beta chain is a stray read; little rests on its size. The gene calls are TRBV5-1 and TRBJ2-3; D not certain. CDR3 length: 14 residues. V lost 0 bases and J lost 1, with 6 bases in between. The germline CDR1 and CDR2 sequences are SGHRS and YFSETQ. The CDR3 region has the DNA TGCGCCAGCAGCTTGGTTCAGGGCACAGATACGCAGTATTTT. Amino acid sequence: CASSLVQGTDTQYF.

Turning to this clonotype: This beta chain lies outside the target of a library built for alpha chains; its clone size means little. V gene TRBV29-1 combines with J gene TRBJ2-2; no clear D. Germline V lookup: CDR1 SQVTM, CDR2 ANQGSEA. The CDR3 extends over 13 amino acids. The V gene lost 7 bases and the J gene lost 0 bases, with 9 bases spanning the gap. The CDR3 loop reads CSAQTANTGELFF. CDR3 bases: TGCAGCGCCCAAACAGCGAACACCGGGGAGCTGTTTTTT.

This clonotype has just a few counts. Being off target in a library aimed at alpha chains, this beta chain has a size of little meaning. The chain combines TRBV2 with TRBJ2-3; D tentatively fits TRBD1 or TRBD2 (6 bases each). Trimming pared 9 bases from V and 0 bases from J, leaving 13 bases between. The CDR3 runs to 14 residues. In germline, CDR1 is SNHLY, CDR2 FYNNEI. CDR3 in amino acids: CASVIGGSTDTQYF. The CDR3 DNA sequence: TGTGCCAGTGTTATAGGGGGGAGCACAGATACGCAGTATTTT.